Below, 23 T cell receptor beta chains from the same sample are listed, as sequenced in a study of T cells after yellow fever vaccination. TCRdb processed the 5' RACE reads anew with MiXCR; each CDR3 protein has one entry. The sample contains under 400,000 distinct CDR3 sequences, around 13% of which appear only once. Material: CD4+ T cells sorted from PBMCs, obtained 15 days after the yellow fever booster vaccination. Every receptor here comes from a man between 18 and 35 years old who received the YFV17D yellow fever vaccine.

The V and J genes are TRBV6-1 and TRBJ1-1; the D gene is possibly TRBD1 (6 bases). Germline CDR1 MNHNS, CDR2 SASEGT. The CDR3 has 13 residues. V was cut by 4 bases and J by 3 bases, with 9 bases left in between. The CDR3 sequence: CASSVKGDTEAFF. The DNA of the CDR3 is TGTGCCAGCAGTGTTAAGGGGGACACTGAAGCTTTCTTT.

This clonotype was found many times. This sequence joins TRBV25-1 and TRBJ2-2; perhaps TRBD2 as D (6 bases). The CDR3 consists of 17 residues. From germline, CDR1 is MGHDK and CDR2 SYGVNS. The V end lost 3 bases, the J end lost 1 base, and 15 bases lay between the germline ends. The CDR3 DNA sequence: TGTGCCAGCAGTGACGGGTTTCGGGGGATGAACACCGGGGAGCTGTTTTTT. Amino acids: CASSDGFRGMNTGELFF.

V usage is TRBV9 and J usage is TRBJ2-3; 7 bases align to TRBD1. The CDR3 runs 16 residues. The trim removed 4 bases at V and 1 base at J, leaving 9 bases unmatched. Germline V lookup: CDR1 SGDLS, CDR2 YYNGEE. CDR3 sequence: CASSKMTGLGTDTQYF. CDR3 sequence (DNA): TGTGCCAGCAGCAAGATGACAGGGCTCGGCACAGATACGCAGTATTTT.

Only a few counts were recorded for this clonotype. The V and J genes are TRBV29-1 and TRBJ2-1; D is undetermined. From germline, CDR1 is SQVTM and CDR2 ANQGSEA. The CDR3 extends over 12 amino acids. Trimming removed 2 bases at V and 8 bases at J, with 10 bases between. The CDR3 sequence: CSVEWWRHEQFF. CDR3 DNA sequence: TGCAGCGTTGAATGGTGGAGACATGAGCAGTTCTTC.

The chain uses TRBV19 and TRBJ2-2, with D unclear. The CDR3 is 12 residues long. Germline V lookup: CDR1 LNHDA, CDR2 SQIVND (reference sequence). Trimming removed 3 bases at V and 6 bases at J, with 5 bases between. The CDR3 protein is CASSIRAGELFF. Here the CDR3 DNA reads TGTGCCAGTAGTATTAGGGCCGGGGAGCTGTTTTTT.

V is TRBV7-2 and J is TRBJ2-7, with 9 positions matching TRBD1. Germline V gene data show CDR1 as SGHTA and CDR2 as FQGNSA. The V and J ends lost 3 bases and 1 base, in that order; junction bases with no gene match: 4. The CDR3 consists of 15 residues. Here the CDR3 reads CASSFRTGVSYEQYF. The CDR3 DNA sequence: TGTGCCAGCAGCTTCCGGACAGGGGTTTCCTACGAGCAGTACTTC.

The rearrangement uses TRBV7-3 and TRBJ2-5; unclear D gene. The germline gives CDR1 SGHTA, CDR2 FQGTGA. Trimming took 5 bases from V and 5 from J, leaving 12 bases between them. The CDR3 consists of 13 residues. Here the CDR3 DNA reads TGTGCCAGCAGCCAATACTTTGGGGAGACCCAGTACTTC. It yields the protein CASSQYFGETQYF.

This clonotype has more than one count but fewer than ten. The chain combines TRBV7-9 with TRBJ2-5, with D perhaps being TRBD1 or TRBD2 (5 bases each). V lost 5 bases and J lost 1, with 17 bases in between. CDR1 and CDR2 (germline): SEHNR, FQNEAQ (reference sequence). The CDR3 runs 16 residues. The CDR3, as DNA: TGTGCCAGCAGCCCAAGGCGCATGGGACCCCAAGAGACCCAGTACTTC. Translation: CASSPRRMGPQETQYF. Filled out from reference TRBV7-9 and TRBJ2-5, the complete variable domain reads DTGVSQNPRHKITKRGQNVTFRCDPISEHNRLYWYRQTLGQGPEFLTYFQNEAQLEKSRLLSDRFSAERPKGSFSTLEIQRTEQGDSAMYLCASSPRRMGPQETQYFGPGTRLLVL.

The rearrangement joins TRBV4-3 to TRBJ2-6; 7 bases align to TRBD1. V lost 4 bases, J lost 0 bases, and 6 bases stayed unmatched. Germline-derived CDR1 and CDR2 are LGHNA and YSLEER. The CDR3 is 17 amino acids. CDR3 bases: TGCGCCAGCAGCCGGGACAGCCCTGACTCTGGGGCCAACGTCCTGACTTTC. Translated, it gives CASSRDSPDSGANVLTF.

The V call is TRBV6-2 or TRBV6-3, the J call TRBJ1-6; no definite D call. CDR1 is MNHEY and CDR2 is SVGEGT in the germline V gene. Deletions cut 10 bases from V and 0 bases from J, with 31 bases between. The CDR3 has 21 residues. The CDR3 reads CAISSRTEGETPSSYNSPLHF. The CDR3 DNA reads as TGTGCCATATCCTCGAGAACCGAAGGAGAGACGCCTAGCTCCTATAATTCACCCCTCCACTTT.

The chain carries TRBV27 and TRBJ1-4; D gene uncertain. Germline V gene data show CDR1 as MNHEY and CDR2 as SMNVEV (reference sequence). V lost 2 bases and J 4 bases, leaving 20 bases between the germline ends. This CDR3 region has 18 residues. The CDR3 is CASSLRLDRSFFNEKLFF. The CDR3, as DNA: TGTGCCAGCAGTTTACGCCTCGATCGCAGTTTCTTTAATGAAAAACTGTTTTTT.

Only a few counts were recorded for this clonotype. This sequence joins TRBV5-1 and TRBJ1-2; D gene uncertain. In germline, CDR1 is SGHRS, CDR2 YFSETQ. V shed 0 bases and J shed 1 base, with 7 bases lying between them. CDR3 length: 14 amino acids. The CDR3 here is CASSLEGINYGYTF. In DNA, the CDR3 is TGCGCCAGCAGCTTGGAAGGAATTAACTATGGCTACACCTTC.

This clonotype was seen a handful of times. This rearrangement joins TRBV5-1 to TRBJ2-3, with unresolved D. Between the trimmed V and J ends, which lost 4 bases and 2 bases, there was a span of 5 bases. The CDR3 sequence is 12 residues long. Germline V CDR1 and CDR2: SGHRS, YFSETQ. The CDR3 region has the DNA TGCGCCAGCAGCATAAACACAGATACGCAGTATTTT. This translates into CASSINTDTQYF.

V and J are TRBV6-2 or TRBV6-3 and TRBJ2-3; D gene ambiguous. Germline V gene lookup returns CDR1 MNHEY and CDR2 SVGEGT. This CDR3 contains 14 residues. The V end was cut by 2 bases, the J end by 6 bases, with 12 bases between. The CDR3: CASSYPGRRDTQYF. The CDR3 DNA is TGTGCCAGCAGTTACCCAGGCCGCCGGGATACGCAGTATTTT.

This clonotype was detected a few times. The chain joins TRBV5-1 to TRBJ2-3; no definite D call. CDR1 and CDR2 from the germline V gene are SGHRS and YFSETQ. The V and J ends lost 1 base and 5 bases respectively, with 14 bases between them. The CDR3 sequence is 15 residues long. In DNA, the CDR3 is TGCGCCAGCAGCTTGTGGGCAGGCGGTCTAGATACGCAGTATTTT. Protein: CASSLWAGGLDTQYF.

This clonotype was found once. The chain employs TRBV20-1 and TRBJ2-7; D remains unclear. V lost 0 bases to trimming and J lost 1 base, with 10 bases between them. This CDR3 has 14 amino acids. The germline V gene encodes CDR1 DFQATT and CDR2 SNEGSKA (reference sequence). Here the CDR3 reads CSARDSVISYEQYV. CDR3 sequence (DNA): TGCAGTGCTAGAGATTCGGTGATTTCCTACGAGCAGTACGTC.

This rearrangement joins TRBV18 to TRBJ2-4; 7 bases agree with TRBD1. CDR3 length: 14 amino acids. Germline loops: CDR1 KGHSH, CDR2 LQKENI. The trim removed 3 bases at V and 4 bases at J, leaving 3 bases unmatched. CDR3 residues: CASSPPGGKNIQYF. For the CDR3, the DNA is TGTGCCAGCTCACCCCCAGGGGGAAAAAACATTCAGTACTTC.

This chain connects TRBV5-1 to TRBJ2-2; D may be TRBD1 or TRBD2 (7 bases each). Germline V lookup: CDR1 SGHRS, CDR2 YFSETQ. The CDR3 has 16 amino acids. V lost 4 bases and J lost 2, with 15 bases in between. The CDR3 DNA sequence: TGCGCCAGCAGCGTCTCAGGGGGGGAAAACACCGGGGAGCTGTTTTTT. It encodes CASSVSGGENTGELFF.

This clonotype was seen a handful of times. The J gene is TRBJ1-3, the V gene TRBV6-5; the D gene is possibly TRBD1 (5 bases). This CDR3 spans 12 amino acids. Germline values: CDR1 MNHEY, CDR2 SVGAGI. The ends were cut back, 9 bases at V and 0 bases at J, with 6 bases in the middle. The CDR3 DNA sequence: TGTGCCAGTCAGGGCTCTGGAAACACCATATATTTT. This translates into CASQGSGNTIYF.

Here the CDR3 reads CASSLILADTQYF. The CDR3 nucleotides read TGTGCCAGCAGCTTAATCCTCGCAGATACGCAGTATTTT. The gene calls are TRBV7-3 and TRBJ2-3; D unresolved. Trimming left V 1 base short and J 4 bases short, with 6 bases between. Germline V lookup: CDR1 SGHTA, CDR2 FQGTGA. This CDR3 region has 13 residues.

This rearrangement joins TRBV7-2 to TRBJ2-1; D is uncertain. Germline CDR1 reads SGHTA; CDR2 reads FQGNSA. The ends were cut back, 4 bases at V and 7 bases at J, with 8 bases in the middle. This CDR3 is 12 amino acids long. CDR3 nucleotide sequence: TGTGCCAGCAGCTCTGGTGCGAATGAGCAGTTCTTC. Amino acid sequence: CASSSGANEQFF.

The V and J genes are TRBV5-1 and TRBJ1-1; 10 bases map to TRBD1. Germline CDR1 SGHRS, CDR2 YFSETQ. V gave up 6 bases and J gave up 7 bases; unmatched junction bases: 9. The CDR3 covers 14 residues. CDR3 coding DNA: TGCGCCAGCAACGAGCCGGGACAGGGGAATGAAGCTTTCTTT. It encodes CASNEPGQGNEAFF.

This chain links TRBV5-1 with TRBJ1-1; TRBD1 matches at 12 bases. This CDR3 spans 18 amino acids. The ends lost 5 bases at V and 0 bases at J; junction bases unmatched: 11. Germline V CDR1 and CDR2: SGHRS, YFSETQ. The CDR3 reads CASSWGWGQGAMNTEAFF. The CDR3 nucleotides read TGCGCCAGCAGTTGGGGCTGGGGACAGGGGGCGATGAACACTGAAGCTTTCTTT.